The 29 T cell receptor beta chains given below trace back to one sample, sequenced in a study of ipilimumab plus nivolumab after autologous stem cell transplantation listed by TCRdb under 2021. Libraries were made using the immunoSEQ multiplex PCR assay. TCRdb re-hosts the immuneACCESS table, in-frame sequences only. Its copies lack some clones; in the studies checked, an unresolved V gene accounts for under half of them, and the cause for the rest is not known. The sample table holds about 19,000 clones, of which roughly four fifths were seen once. The ten largest make up over 5.5% of the sample. The source was PBMCs, collected in a trial of ipilimumab plus nivolumab as post-transplant consolidation. The receptor set was obtained from a male donor with diffuse large B-cell lymphoma.

In its sample, this clone was seen once. The chain uses TRBV11-3 and TRBJ1-1; D call uncertain. With 3 bases removed from V and 0 bases from J, the gap between germline ends came to 8 bases. Looked up from germline, CDR1 is SGHNT and CDR2 is YENEEA. This CDR3 comprises 14 residues. CDR3 sequence (DNA): TGTGCCAGCAGCTTTTCCGGATTGAACACTGAAGCTTTCTTT. This gives the protein CASSFSGLNTEAFF. Variable domain in full (rest from reference TRBV11-3 and TRBJ1-1): EAGVVQSPRYKIIEKKQPVAFWCNPISGHNTLYWYLQNLGQGPELLIRYENEEAVDDSQLPKDRFSAERLKGVDSTLKIQPAELGDSAVYLCASSFSGLNTEAFFGQGTRLTVV.

The gene calls are TRBV10-1 and TRBJ2-3, with D hard to call. Germline CDR1 reads WNHNN; CDR2 reads SYGVQD (reference sequence). This CDR3 region has 11 residues. Trimming stripped 9 bases from V and 4 bases from J, with 8 bases between. CDR3 DNA sequence: TGCGCCAGAGGTGCCCCAGATACGCAGTATTTT. As protein: CARGAPDTQYF.

This clone rates as medium-sized. The J gene is TRBJ2-2, the V gene TRBV7-9; no firm D call. From germline, CDR1 is SEHNR and CDR2 FQNEAQ (reference sequence). The CDR3 is made up of 11 amino acids. V lost 5 bases, J lost 7 bases, and 5 bases lay in between. The CDR3 DNA reads TGTGCCAGCAGCGTGCGCGGGGAGCTGTTTTTT. The encoded protein is CASSVRGELFF.

The chain joins TRBV7-2 to TRBJ1-2, with 8 bases lining up with TRBD1. The CDR3 has 16 amino acids. Germline loops: CDR1 SGHTA, CDR2 FQGNSA. V shed 1 base and J 1 base; nucleotides not matched to a gene: 5. The chain's CDR3 is CASSLEGQGGNYGYTF. The CDR3 nucleotides are TGTGCCAGCAGCTTAGAAGGACAGGGTGGTAACTATGGCTACACCTTC.

CDR3 DNA: TGCAGCGTCGCAGCGAACTATGGCTACACCTTC. Encoded protein: CSVAANYGYTF. The chain uses TRBV29-1 and TRBJ1-2; no clear D. Germline V gene lookup returns CDR1 SQVTM and CDR2 ANQGSEA. With 6 bases removed from V and 2 bases from J, the gap between germline ends came to 7 bases. This CDR3 contains 11 residues.

The chain is built from TRBV6-6 and TRBJ2-3, with 8 bases matching TRBD2. The length of the CDR3 is 16 residues. With 2 bases clipped from V and 6 bases from J, the junction kept 10 bases outside the gene matches. From germline, CDR1 is MNHNY and CDR2 SVGAGI (reference sequence). The CDR3 region has the DNA TGTGCCAGCAGTTACGGGCGGGGGGTCGAAGTCGATACGCAGTATTTT. Amino acids: CASSYGRGVEVDTQYF.

The genes are TRBV29-1 and TRBJ1-2; D not certain. From germline, CDR1 is SQVTM and CDR2 ANQGSEA. The CDR3 is 13 amino acids. Trimming pared 7 bases from V and 4 bases from J, leaving 16 bases between. The CDR3, as DNA: TGCAGCGCCCAAGCCCGGCGGAGCTATGGCTACACCTTC. Translating gives CSAQARRSYGYTF.

This sequence joins TRBV6-5 and TRBJ1-5, with D possibly matching TRBD1 (6 bases). V lost 5 bases, J lost 6 bases, and 17 bases lay in between. CDR1 MNHEY and CDR2 SVGAGI come from the germline V gene. The CDR3 has 15 residues. CDR3 in amino acids: CASSPRTDLGQPQHF. In nucleotides, the CDR3 is TGTGCCAGCAGTCCCCGGACAGACCTAGGTCAGCCCCAGCATTTT.

The chain couples TRBV13 to TRBJ1-4; 9 bases map to TRBD1. CDR1 is PRHDT and CDR2 is FYEKMQ in the germline V gene (reference sequence). This CDR3 comprises 15 residues. Trimming cost V 5 bases and J 8 bases; bases outside gene matches: 9. The CDR3 is CASSLGQGIGEKLFF. Written as DNA, the CDR3 is TGTGCCAGCAGCCTCGGACAGGGGATCGGCGAAAAACTGTTTTTT.

This rearrangement joins TRBV6-1 to TRBJ2-3; no reliable D call. Trimming cost V 6 bases and J 4 bases, with 14 bases left between them. CDR1 MNHNS and CDR2 SASEGT come from the germline V gene. The CDR3 is made up of 14 amino acids. Here the CDR3 reads CASSYPGSADTQYF. CDR3 DNA: TGTGCCAGCAGCTATCCGGGCTCGGCAGATACGCAGTATTTT.

This chain's CDR3 is CATRAGDSYNEQFF. CDR3 nucleotides: TGTGCCACCCGAGCGGGGGATTCTTACAATGAGCAGTTCTTC. The rearrangement uses TRBV10-3 and TRBJ2-1; TRBD2 aligns across 8 bases. CDR3 size: 14 residues. The trim removed 10 bases at V and 4 bases at J, leaving 9 bases unmatched. Per germline, CDR1 ENHRY and CDR2 SYGVKD.

The chain employs TRBV18 and TRBJ2-6; 7 nucleotides match TRBD1. Germline V gene sequence: CDR1 KGHSH, CDR2 LQKENI. V dropped 4 bases and J dropped 2; count of bases not matched to a gene: 5. CDR3 length: 16 amino acids. The CDR3 nucleotides read TGTGCCAGCTCACTGAACAGGGGCACTGGGGCCAACGTCCTGACTTTC. Its translation: CASSLNRGTGANVLTF.

The chain has TRBV11-2 and TRBJ2-7, with D perhaps matching TRBD1 (5 bases). This CDR3 has 14 amino acids. The germline V gene has CDR1 SGHAT and CDR2 FQNNGV. Trimming pared 3 bases from V and 3 bases from J, leaving 12 bases between. The chain's CDR3 is CASSFIQGYYEQYF. The CDR3 region has the DNA TGTGCCAGCAGCTTTATTCAGGGCTACTACGAGCAGTACTTC.

V gene TRBV5-6 combines with J gene TRBJ1-5; no firm D call. V was pared by 5 bases and J by 2 bases, with 8 bases between. Germline loops: CDR1 SGHDT, CDR2 YYEEEE. The CDR3 is 13 residues long. The CDR3 region is CASSGSGNQPQHF. In DNA form, the CDR3 reads TGTGCCAGCAGTGGTTCCGGCAATCAGCCCCAGCATTTT. Variable domain in full (rest from reference TRBV5-6 and TRBJ1-5): DAGVTQSPTHLIKTRGQQVTLRCSPKSGHDTVSWYQQALGQGPQFIFQYYEEEERQRGNFPDRFSGHQFPNYSSELNVNALLLGDSALYLCASSGSGNQPQHFGDGTRLSIL.

The chain combines TRBV11-2 with TRBJ1-2; D is ambiguous. The CDR3 consists of 13 residues. From germline, CDR1 is SGHAT and CDR2 FQNNGV. V was pared by 0 bases and J by 4 bases, with 6 bases between. CDR3 sequence (DNA): TGTGCCAGCAGCTTAGAAAAGGGCTATGGCTACACCTTC. Residues: CASSLEKGYGYTF.

The V gene is TRBV5-6, the J gene TRBJ1-1; D unresolved. Between the trimmed V and J ends, which lost 4 bases and 7 bases, there was a span of 14 bases. The V gene's germline CDR1 is SGHDT and CDR2 YYEEEE. CDR3 length equals 13 residues. The CDR3 here is CASSAGLLGEAFF. CDR3 in DNA: TGTGCCAGCAGCGCCGGGTTACTAGGTGAAGCTTTCTTT.

This chain links TRBV10-2 with TRBJ2-5, with D unresolved. Trimming pared 4 bases from V and 1 base from J, leaving 4 bases between. The CDR3 loop spans 12 amino acids. Germline loops: CDR1 WSHSY, CDR2 SAAADI. CDR3 in DNA: TGCGCCAGCAGTGGGTCCCAAGAGACCCAGTACTTC. It codes for CASSGSQETQYF.

The V call is TRBV2, the J call TRBJ2-1; TRBD2 agrees at 9 bases. Trimming cost V 2 bases and J 4 bases; bases outside gene matches: 6. The V gene's germline CDR1 is SNHLY and CDR2 FYNNEI. This CDR3 has 16 residues. Written as DNA, the CDR3 is TGTGCCAGCAGTGAAACTCGGGCGGGGGGGTACAATGAGCAGTTCTTC. It yields the protein CASSETRAGGYNEQFF.

This clone was counted between two and nine times. At one boundary the junction diverges from the germline segment, which might be a read error. The V and J genes are TRBV7-7 and TRBJ2-3, with D uncertain. The germline gives CDR1 SSHAT, CDR2 FNYEAQ (reference sequence). The CDR3 has 16 residues. CDR3 DNA sequence: TGTGCTAGCAGCTTTAACGACGGAATAAGGCTCGATACGCAGTATTTT. Translated: CASSFNDGIRLDTQYF.

In its sample, this clone was seen a few times. The gene calls are TRBV18 and TRBJ2-5; the D gene is possibly TRBD2 (6 bases). The CDR3 runs 13 residues. Trimming took 6 bases from V and 2 from J, leaving 10 bases between them. The germline CDR1 and CDR2 sequences are KGHSH and LQKENI. This CDR3 reads CASSVAGQETQYF. DNA of the CDR3: TGTGCCAGCTCCGTTGCGGGGCAAGAGACCCAGTACTTC.

This clone was detected once. The chain employs TRBV18 and TRBJ1-6, with D possibly TRBD1 on 6 matching bases. Looked up from germline, CDR1 is KGHSH and CDR2 is LQKENI. Trimming cost V 3 bases and J 9 bases, with 12 bases left between them. This CDR3 region has 14 residues. The CDR3 here is CASSPSRGGSPLHF. The CDR3 nucleotides are TGTGCCAGCTCACCCTCGAGGGGGGGTTCACCCCTCCACTTT.

The chain combines TRBV7-2 with TRBJ2-1; D tentatively reads TRBD1 or TRBD2 (5 bases each). V lost 3 bases, J lost 3 bases, and 12 bases lay in between. The CDR3 sequence is 15 residues long. Per germline, CDR1 SGHTA and CDR2 FQGNSA. The CDR3 protein is CASSFRDAGYNEQFF. CDR3 sequence (DNA): TGTGCCAGCAGCTTCCGGGACGCAGGCTACAATGAGCAGTTCTTC.

Notes on this clone: Other nucleotide sequences from this sample produce the same CDR3. The chain couples TRBV11-2 to TRBJ1-1, with D perhaps TRBD1 (6 bases). The length of the CDR3 is 14 residues. Trimming cost V 3 bases and J 2 bases, with 10 bases left between them. Germline loops: CDR1 SGHAT, CDR2 FQNNGV. The CDR3 loop reads CASSFGGPNTEAFF. CDR3 bases: TGTGCCAGCAGCTTTGGGGGCCCAAACACTGAAGCTTTCTTT.

J is TRBJ1-6 and V is TRBV5-1; TRBD1 matches at 11 bases. Germline V gives CDR1 SGHRS, CDR2 YFSETQ. This CDR3 region has 18 residues. The V and J ends lost 1 base and 6 bases, in that order; junction bases with no gene match: 9. The CDR3 loop is CASSLHVGGTGGNSPLHF. CDR3 coding DNA: TGCGCCAGCAGCTTGCACGTAGGAGGGACAGGGGGTAATTCACCCCTCCACTTT.

J is TRBJ2-1 and V is TRBV5-1; D is perhaps TRBD2 (6 bases). The CDR3 totals 16 residues. CDR1 and CDR2 from the germline V gene are SGHRS and YFSETQ. V lost 4 bases and J lost 0, with 14 bases in between. CDR3 coding DNA: TGCGCCAGCAGCCGGATGGCGGGACGCTCCTACAATGAGCAGTTCTTC. It encodes CASSRMAGRSYNEQFF.

The chain's CDR3 is CAIRPGTGGDEQFF. The CDR3 DNA is TGTGCCATCAGACCCGGGACAGGGGGCGATGAGCAGTTCTTC. The V gene is TRBV10-3, the J gene TRBJ2-1; TRBD1 matches at 12 bases. Germline V gene sequence: CDR1 ENHRY, CDR2 SYGVKD. This CDR3 contains 14 residues. Trimming at V came to 6 bases and at J to 8 bases, leaving 5 bases not matched to a gene.

The rearrangement links TRBV7-2 to TRBJ1-2; TRBD1 matches 7 bases. The CDR3 has 14 residues. The trim removed 5 bases at V and 8 bases at J, leaving 11 bases unmatched. In germline, CDR1 is SGHTA, CDR2 FQGNSA. CDR3 nucleotide sequence: TGTGCCAGCAGCCTACAGGGGTTGGGAGGAGGCTACACCTTC. It encodes CASSLQGLGGGYTF.

The chain joins TRBV5-1 to TRBJ1-6, with D perhaps TRBD1 (5 bases). The germline CDR1 and CDR2 sequences are SGHRS and YFSETQ. V shed 4 bases and J shed 5 bases, with 16 bases lying between them. CDR3 length: 16 amino acids. CDR3 bases: TGCGCCAGCAGCCCCGGGGCCCAGTTCAATAATTCACCCCTCCACTTT. Amino acid sequence: CASSPGAQFNNSPLHF. The variable domain in full, completed from reference TRBV5-1 and TRBJ1-6, reads KAGVTQTPRYLIKTRGQQVTLSCSPISGHRSVSWYQQTPGQGLQFLFEYFSETQRNKGNFPGRFSGRQFSNSRSEMNVSTLELGDSALYLCASSPGAQFNNSPLHFGNGTRLTVT.

This sequence joins TRBV2 and TRBJ1-3; TRBD1 might be the D (6 bases). Germline CDR1 reads SNHLY; CDR2 reads FYNNEI. V lost 3 bases and J 0 bases, leaving 12 bases between the germline ends. The CDR3 consists of 16 residues. In DNA form, the CDR3 reads TGTGCCAGCAGTGACGGACAGATTGTCTCTGGAAACACCATATATTTT. Amino acids: CASSDGQIVSGNTIYF.